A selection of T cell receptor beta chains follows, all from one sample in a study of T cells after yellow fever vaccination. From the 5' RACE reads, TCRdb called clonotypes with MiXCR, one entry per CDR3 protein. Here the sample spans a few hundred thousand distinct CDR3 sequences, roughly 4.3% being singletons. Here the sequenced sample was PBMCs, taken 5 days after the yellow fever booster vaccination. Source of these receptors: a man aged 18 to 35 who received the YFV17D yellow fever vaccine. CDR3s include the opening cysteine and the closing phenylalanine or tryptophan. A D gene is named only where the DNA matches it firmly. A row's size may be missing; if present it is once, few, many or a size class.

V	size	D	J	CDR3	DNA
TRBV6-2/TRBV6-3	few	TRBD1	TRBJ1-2	CASSYGLGLGTGRVYGYTF	TGTGCCAGCAGTTACGGACTCGGACTTGGGACAGGGAGAGTCTATGGCTACACCTTC
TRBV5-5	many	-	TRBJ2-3	CASSPSADTQYF	TGTGCCAGCAGCCCCAGTGCAGATACGCAGTATTTT
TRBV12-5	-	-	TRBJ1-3	CASGTGASGNTIYF	TGTGCTAGTGGGACCGGGGCCTCTGGAAACACCATATATTTT
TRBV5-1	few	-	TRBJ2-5	CASSLGFETQYF	TGCGCCAGCAGCTTGGGATTTGAGACCCAGTACTTC
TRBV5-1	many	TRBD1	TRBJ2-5	CASSLGTAQETQYF	TGTGCCAGCAGCCTAGGGACAGCCCAAGAGACCCAGTACTTC
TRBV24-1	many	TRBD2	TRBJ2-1	CATSDERAGGHNEQFF	TGTGCCACCAGTGATGAAAGAGCGGGGGGCCACAATGAGCAGTTCTTC
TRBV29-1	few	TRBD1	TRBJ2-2	CSVSGQGGPGELFF	TGCAGCGTTTCTGGACAGGGTGGCCCCGGGGAGCTGTTTTTT
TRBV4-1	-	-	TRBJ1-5	CASSQVVGQPQHF	TGCGCCAGCAGCCAAGTGGTCGGTCAGCCCCAGCATTTT
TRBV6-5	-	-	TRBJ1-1	CASSYGPANTEAFF	TGTGCCAGCAGTTATGGACCGGCGAACACTGAAGCTTTCTTT
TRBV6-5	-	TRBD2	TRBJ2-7	CASSSTSGVPYEQYF	TGTGCCAGCAGTTCGACTAGCGGGGTCCCCTACGAGCAGTACTTC
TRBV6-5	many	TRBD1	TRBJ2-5	CASRSGGETQYF	TGTGCCAGCAGATCAGGGGGCGAGACCCAGTACTTC
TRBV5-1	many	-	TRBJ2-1	CASSLATPSFEQFF	TGCGCCAGCAGCTTGGCAACACCCAGTTTTGAGCAGTTCTTC
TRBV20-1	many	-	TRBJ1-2	CSAQSGYGYTF	TGCAGTGCCCAATCAGGCTATGGCTACACCTTC
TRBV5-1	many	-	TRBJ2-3	CASSEGGADTQYF	TGCGCCAGCAGCGAGGGGGGGGCAGATACGCAGTATTTT
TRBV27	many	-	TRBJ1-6	CASSFFDSPLHF	TGTGCCAGCAGTTTTTTTGATTCACCCCTCCACTTT
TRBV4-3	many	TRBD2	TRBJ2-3	CASSQDWSGGAVKDTQYF	TGCGCCAGCAGCCAAGATTGGAGCGGGGGGGCTGTCAAAGATACGCAGTATTTT
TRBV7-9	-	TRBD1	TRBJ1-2	CASSFTGARVYGYTF	TGTGCCAGCAGCTTTACAGGGGCGAGAGTCTATGGCTACACCTTC
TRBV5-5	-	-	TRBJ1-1	CASSPTVLMNTEAFF	TGTGCCAGCAGCCCGACGGTCCTGATGAACACTGAAGCTTTCTTT
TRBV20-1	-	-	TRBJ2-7	CSARSGFEQYF	TGCAGTGCTAGGTCGGGGTTCGAGCAGTACTTC
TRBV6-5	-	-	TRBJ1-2	CASKDHSNYGYTF	TGTGCCAGCAAGGATCATTCTAACTATGGCTACACCTTC
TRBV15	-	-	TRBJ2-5	CATSRGGALIETQYF	TGTGCCACCAGCAGAGGGGGGGCGTTAATAGAGACCCAGTACTTC
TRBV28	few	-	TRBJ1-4	CASRSQGTNEKLFF	TGTGCCAGCAGGAGCCAGGGGACTAATGAAAAACTGTTTTTT
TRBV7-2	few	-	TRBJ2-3	CASSLEADLGTDTQYF	TGTGCCAGCAGCTTAGAGGCGGATTTAGGCACAGATACGCAGTATTTT
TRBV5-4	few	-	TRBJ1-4	CASSLGLGEKLFF	TGTGCCAGCAGCTTGGGATTGGGTGAAAAACTGTTTTTT
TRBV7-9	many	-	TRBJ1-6	CASSLAQGFGGLHF	TGTGCCAGCAGCTTAGCGCAAGGTTTCGGTGGCCTCCACTTT
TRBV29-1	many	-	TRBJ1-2	CSAWGNGYTF	TGCAGCGCATGGGGTAATGGCTACACCTTC
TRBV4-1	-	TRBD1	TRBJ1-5	CASSPGDRDNQPQHF	TGCGCCAGCAGCCCGGGAGACAGGGACAATCAGCCCCAGCATTTT
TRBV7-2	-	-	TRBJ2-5	CASVDPGITETQYF	TGTGCCAGCGTAGATCCAGGGATCACAGAGACCCAGTACTTC
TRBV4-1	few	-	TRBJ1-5	CASSQDPGSQEDQPQHF	TGCGCCAGCAGCCAAGACCCTGGCAGCCAAGAGGATCAGCCCCAGCATTTT
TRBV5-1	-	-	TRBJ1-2	CASSLVGEEYGYTF	TGCGCCAGCAGCTTGGTTGGGGAGGAGTATGGCTACACCTTC
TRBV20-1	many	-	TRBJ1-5	CSAEPGSGNQPQHF	TGCAGTGCTGAGCCAGGGTCTGGCAATCAGCCCCAGCATTTT
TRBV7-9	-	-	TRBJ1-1	CASSLNRRNTEAFF	TGTGCCAGCAGCTTAAACAGAAGGAACACTGAAGCTTTCTTT
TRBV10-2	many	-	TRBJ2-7	CASSESIGSVYEQYF	TGCGCCAGCAGTGAGTCGATAGGCAGCGTCTACGAGCAGTACTTC
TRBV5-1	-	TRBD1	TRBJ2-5	CASSLGGQVTVETQYF	TGCGCCAGCAGCTTGGGGGGACAGGTTACCGTTGAGACCCAGTACTTC
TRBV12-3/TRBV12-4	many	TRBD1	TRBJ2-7	CASSSSGQGYYEQYF	TGTGCCAGCAGTTCCTCGGGACAGGGGTACTACGAGCAGTACTTC
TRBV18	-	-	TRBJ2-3	CASSPRVLTDTQYF	TGTGCCAGCTCACCAAGAGTTCTCACAGATACGCAGTATTTT
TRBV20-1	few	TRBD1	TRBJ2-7	CSAQDDRALNEQYF	TGCAGTGCCCAGGACGACAGGGCCCTCAACGAGCAGTACTTC
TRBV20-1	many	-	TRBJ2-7	CSARDRQLPYEQYF	TGCAGTGCTAGAGACCGACAGTTGCCCTACGAGCAGTACTTC
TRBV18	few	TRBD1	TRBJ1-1	CASSTGAEAFF	TGTGCCAGCTCAACAGGGGCTGAAGCTTTCTTT
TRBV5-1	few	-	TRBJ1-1	CASSFSTGLNTEAFF	TGCGCCAGCAGCTTTTCTACGGGACTGAACACTGAAGCTTTCTTT
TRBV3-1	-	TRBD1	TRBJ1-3	CASSQGTGDGNTIYF	TGTGCCAGCAGCCAAGGGACAGGGGATGGAAACACCATATATTTT
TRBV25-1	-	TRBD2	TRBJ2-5	CASSIDGEGETQYF	TGTGCCAGCAGTATCGACGGGGAGGGAGAGACCCAGTACTTC
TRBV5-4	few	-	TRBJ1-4	CASSFPGSEEKLFF	TGTGCCAGCAGCTTCCCGGGGTCGGAGGAAAAACTGTTTTTT
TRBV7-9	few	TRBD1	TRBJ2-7	CASSPWTGPHEQYF	TGTGCCAGCAGCCCCTGGACAGGGCCGCACGAGCAGTACTTC
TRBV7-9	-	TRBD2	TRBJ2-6	CASSLAGLAGGPWGSGANVLTF	TGTGCCAGCAGCTTAGCGGGACTAGCGGGGGGGCCTTGGGGCTCTGGGGCCAACGTCCTGACTTTC
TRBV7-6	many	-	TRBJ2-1	CASSLALGSGEQFF	TGTGCCAGCAGCTTAGCCCTAGGGTCGGGAGAGCAGTTCTTC
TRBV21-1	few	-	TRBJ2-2	CARHRDREETGELFF	TGTGCCCGCCACCGGGACAGGGAAGAAACCGGGGAGCTGTTTTTT
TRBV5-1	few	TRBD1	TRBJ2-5	CASSWSGTGQETQYF	TGCGCCAGCAGCTGGTCCGGGACAGGGCAAGAGACCCAGTACTTC
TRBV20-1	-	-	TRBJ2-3	CSLGPQGTDTQYF	TGCAGTTTAGGGCCCCAGGGGACAGATACGCAGTATTTT
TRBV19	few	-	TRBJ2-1	CASSITGGFDEQFF	TGTGCCAGTAGTATAACAGGTGGTTTCGATGAGCAGTTCTTC
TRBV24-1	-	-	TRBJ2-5	CATSDPGMETQYF	TGTGCCACCAGTGATCCAGGGATGGAGACCCAGTACTTC
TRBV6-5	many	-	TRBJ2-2	CASSYSRIPANTGELFF	TGTGCCAGCAGTTATTCGAGGATTCCCGCGAACACCGGGGAGCTGTTTTTT
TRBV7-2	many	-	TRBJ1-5	CASSLAGGNSNQPQHF	TGTGCCAGCAGCTTAGCAGGGGGAAATAGCAATCAGCCCCAGCATTTT
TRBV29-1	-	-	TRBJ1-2	CSVRDSKRGYTF	TGCAGCGTTCGAGACAGTAAGCGTGGCTACACCTTC
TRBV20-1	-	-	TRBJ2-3	CSAIGGTDTQYF	TGCAGTGCTATTGGTGGCACAGATACGCAGTATTTT
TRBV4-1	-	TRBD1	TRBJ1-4	CASSHGYRGRNEKLFF	TGCGCCAGCAGCCATGGCTACAGGGGGCGTAATGAAAAACTGTTTTTT
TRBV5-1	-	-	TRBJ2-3	CASSLVPSSTDTQYF	TGCGCCAGCAGCTTAGTTCCTTCTAGCACAGATACGCAGTATTTT
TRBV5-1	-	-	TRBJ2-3	CASSSEGVTSTDTQYF	TGCGCCAGCAGCTCCGAGGGGGTAACTAGCACAGATACGCAGTATTTT
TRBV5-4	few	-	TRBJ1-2	CASRKTGGENYGYTF	TGTGCCAGCAGAAAAACCGGGGGCGAGAACTATGGCTACACCTTC